The rows below give T cell receptor beta chains drawn from one sample of a study of immune heterogeneity within non-small cell lung tumors. TCRdb passed the multiplex PCR reads through MiXCR, listing each CDR3 protein once. The sample lists roughly 13,000 distinct CDR3 sequences, around a fifth occurring once. The sequencing sample was made of lung tumor tissue. These TCRs come from a man in his 60s with non-small cell lung cancer. CDR3s include the opening cysteine and the closing phenylalanine or tryptophan. D genes are given only for firm matches. Some rows have no size entry. The others give once, few or many, or a class for an expanded clone.

NA	TRBJ1-5	NA	TRBV11-2	CASAPEYGSNQPQHF	TGTGCCAGCGCCCCGGAGTACGGGAGCAATCAGCCCCAGCATTTT
NA	TRBJ2-3	TRBD2	TRBV20-1	CSAPTSGISTDTQYF	TGCAGTGCTCCGACTAGCGGTATAAGCACAGATACGCAGTATTTT
NA	TRBJ1-2	TRBD1	TRBV7-2	CASILRTGTQYGYTF	TGTGCCAGCATCCTACGGACAGGGACTCAGTATGGCTACACCTTC
many	TRBJ1-2	NA	TRBV9	CASSVERGAHTF	TGTGCCAGCAGCGTGGAGAGGGGGGCCCACACCTTC
few	TRBJ1-4	NA	TRBV18	CASSPYRPFQDEKLFF	TGTGCCAGCTCACCCTACCGGCCATTTCAAGACGAAAAACTGTTTTTT
NA	TRBJ2-5	NA	TRBV5-6	CASSPHPDSRDGETQYF	TGTGCCAGCAGCCCCCACCCGGACAGTCGGGATGGAGAGACCCAGTACTTC
many	TRBJ2-2	TRBD2	TRBV12-3/TRBV12-4	CASTSRASGMGTGELFF	TGTGCCAGCACATCGCGGGCTAGCGGGATGGGGACCGGGGAGCTGTTTTTT
medium-sized	TRBJ2-7	TRBD1	TRBV5-1	CASSLSPGQVFNEQYF	TGCGCCAGCAGCTTAAGTCCGGGACAGGTCTTCAACGAGCAGTACTTC
few	TRBJ2-1	NA	TRBV30	CAWSVVQVRLNEQFF	TGTGCCTGGAGTGTAGTCCAGGTGAGACTCAATGAGCAGTTCTTC
NA	TRBJ1-2	TRBD1	TRBV7-9	CASSPPMGQGRPNYGYTF	TGTGCCAGCAGCCCCCCTATGGGACAGGGGCGTCCTAACTATGGCTACACCTTC
many	TRBJ2-1	TRBD2	TRBV6-2/TRBV6-3	CASRRLATYNEQFF	TGTGCCAGCAGACGACTAGCTACCTACAATGAGCAGTTCTTC
medium-sized	TRBJ1-2	NA	TRBV12-3/TRBV12-4	CASAPSGGAVFTDGYTF	TGTGCCAGCGCCCCGTCGGGGGGCGCGGTGTTTACTGATGGCTACACCTTC
few	TRBJ2-7	NA	TRBV20-1	CSARQGYEQYF	TGCAGTGCTAGACAGGGGTACGAGCAGTACTTC
NA	TRBJ1-1	TRBD1	TRBV10-3	CAITRGTALNTEAFF	TGTGCCATCACCAGAGGGACAGCTTTGAACACTGAAGCTTTCTTT
many	TRBJ2-3	NA	TRBV18	CASSPELSLSTDTQYF	TGTGCCAGCTCCCCCGAACTATCCCTAAGCACAGATACGCAGTATTTT
medium-sized	TRBJ1-2	NA	TRBV18	CASSPQRGGYTF	TGTGCCAGCTCACCACAAAGGGGTGGCTACACCTTC
medium-sized	TRBJ2-1	TRBD2	TRBV27	CASLTTGLVTDEQFF	TGTGCCAGCCTGACTACGGGACTAGTCACTGATGAGCAGTTCTTC
large	TRBJ2-7	NA	TRBV6-2/TRBV6-3	CASSFPGSEQYF	TGTGCCAGCAGTTTCCCTGGGTCCGAGCAGTACTTC
few	TRBJ2-1	NA	TRBV27	CASSLMGVSYNEQFF	TGTGCCAGCAGTTTGATGGGGGTTTCCTACAATGAGCAGTTCTTC
many	TRBJ2-1	TRBD1	TRBV12-3/TRBV12-4	CASRPPDRGFEQFF	TGTGCCAGCAGACCCCCGGACAGGGGATTTGAGCAGTTCTTC
many	TRBJ2-7	TRBD1	TRBV7-8	CASSSGQGGLEQYF	TGTGCCAGCAGCTCCGGACAGGGGGGTCTCGAGCAGTACTTC
NA	TRBJ2-3	NA	TRBV20-1	CSALAGQGPDTQYF	TGCAGTGCCCTAGCGGGACAGGGGCCAGATACGCAGTATTTT
medium-sized	TRBJ1-2	NA	TRBV30	CAWSPQDTAGYTF	TGTGCCTGGAGTCCGCAGGACACGGCTGGCTACACCTTC
many	TRBJ2-7	TRBD2	TRBV7-2	CASSSGLGWAQYF	TGTGCCAGCAGCTCGGGACTAGGTTGGGCGCAGTACTTC